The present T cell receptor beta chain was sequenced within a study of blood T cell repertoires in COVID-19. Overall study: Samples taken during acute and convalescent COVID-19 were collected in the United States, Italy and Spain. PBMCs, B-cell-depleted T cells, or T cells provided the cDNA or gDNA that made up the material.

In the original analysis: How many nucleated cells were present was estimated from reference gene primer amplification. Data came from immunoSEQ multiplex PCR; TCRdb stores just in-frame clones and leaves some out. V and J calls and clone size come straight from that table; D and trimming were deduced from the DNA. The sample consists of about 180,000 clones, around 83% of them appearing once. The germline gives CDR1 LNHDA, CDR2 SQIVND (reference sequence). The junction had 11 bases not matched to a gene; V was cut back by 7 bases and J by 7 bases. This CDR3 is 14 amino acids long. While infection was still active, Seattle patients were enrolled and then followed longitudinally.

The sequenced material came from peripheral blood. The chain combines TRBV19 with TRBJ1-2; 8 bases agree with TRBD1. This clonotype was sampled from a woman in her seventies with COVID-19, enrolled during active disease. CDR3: CASTPTGEGSGYTF. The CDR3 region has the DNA TGTGCCAGTACCCCGACAGGGGAAGGTAGTGGCTACACCTTC.